This T cell receptor (beta chain) was sequenced for a study of identifying expanded T cells in peripheral blood. CDR3 size: 13 residues. V was trimmed by 3 bases and J by 3 bases, leaving 8 bases between them. The germline CDR1 and CDR2 sequences are LNHDA and SQIVND (reference sequence). In regard to this clone: Its antigen is unidentified.

Study-wide points: Differentially abundant clones: about 1.2 between replicates, 16.4 at approximately 14 days, around 20 at four.

Method: immunoSEQ multiplex PCR; TCRdb's copy keeps in-frame clones and lacks some. The sample includes just over 90,000 clones, 88% of them seen just once. The chain links TRBV19 to TRBJ1-1; D possibly corresponds to TRBD1 (5 bases). Sequencing was done on a sample of blood. The source of this sequence is a person aged 18 to 70 in good health. The CDR3 DNA sequence: TGTGCCAGTAGTATCCAGGGAGACACTGAAGCTTTCTTT. Translated, it gives CASSIQGDTEAFF.